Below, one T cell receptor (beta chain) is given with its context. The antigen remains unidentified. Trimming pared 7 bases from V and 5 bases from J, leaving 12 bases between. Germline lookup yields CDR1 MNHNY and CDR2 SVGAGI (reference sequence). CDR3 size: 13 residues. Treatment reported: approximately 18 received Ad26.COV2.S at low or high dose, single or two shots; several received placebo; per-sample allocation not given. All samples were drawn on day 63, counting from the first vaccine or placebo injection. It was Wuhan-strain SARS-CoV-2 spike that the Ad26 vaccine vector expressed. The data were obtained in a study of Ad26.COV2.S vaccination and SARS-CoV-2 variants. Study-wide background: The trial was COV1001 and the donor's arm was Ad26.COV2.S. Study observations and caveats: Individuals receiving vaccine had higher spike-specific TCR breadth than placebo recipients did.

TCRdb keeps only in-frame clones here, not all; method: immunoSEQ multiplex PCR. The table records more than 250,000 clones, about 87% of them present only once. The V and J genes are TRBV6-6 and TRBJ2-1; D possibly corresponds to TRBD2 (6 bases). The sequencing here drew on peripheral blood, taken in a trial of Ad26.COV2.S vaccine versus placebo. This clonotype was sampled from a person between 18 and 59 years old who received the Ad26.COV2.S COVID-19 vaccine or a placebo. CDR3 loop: CASTQRTNNEQFF. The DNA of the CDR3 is TGTGCCAGCACCCAACGGACTAACAATGAGCAGTTCTTC.